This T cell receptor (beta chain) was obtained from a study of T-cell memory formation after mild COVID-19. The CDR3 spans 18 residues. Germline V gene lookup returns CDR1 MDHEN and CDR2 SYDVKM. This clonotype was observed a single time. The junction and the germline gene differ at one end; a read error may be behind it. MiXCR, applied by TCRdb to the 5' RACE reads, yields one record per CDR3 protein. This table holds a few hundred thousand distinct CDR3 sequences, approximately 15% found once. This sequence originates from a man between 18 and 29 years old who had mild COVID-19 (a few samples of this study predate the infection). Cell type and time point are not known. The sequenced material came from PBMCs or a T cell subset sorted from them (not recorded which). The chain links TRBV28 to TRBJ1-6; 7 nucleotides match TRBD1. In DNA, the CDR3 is TGTGCCAGCAGCCCCCCCAGACAGGGAAGCTCCTATAATTCACCCCTCAACTTT. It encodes CASSPPRQGSSYNSPLNF.